This T cell receptor (beta chain) was obtained from a study of cytomegalovirus exposure and HLA in healthy donors. Study results and limitations: A missense DCLRE1C variant was associated with V- and J-gene trimming of TCR beta chains in a later analysis, and an independent cohort replicated the association.

With 2 bases removed from V and 4 bases from J, the gap between germline ends came to 5 bases. CDR1 is KGHSH and CDR2 is LQKENI in the germline V gene. The CDR3 contains 12 residues. Use of 60 Vbeta and 13 Jbeta primers characterized the PCR. The protocol was immunoSEQ multiplex PCR, while the TCRdb copy is restricted to in-frame clones and leaves out a portion. Found here are under 250,000 clones, 60% to 80% of them singletons; the top ten hold less than 4.5%. Comments on this clone: The antigen is undetermined.

What was sequenced was PBMCs. The V and J genes are TRBV18 and TRBJ2-5, with D possibly being TRBD2 (5 bases). The clonotype originates from a male donor in good health and CMV-seronegative. The CDR3 reads CASSPGRETQYF. As DNA, the CDR3 is TGTGCCAGCTCACCAGGGAGAGAGACCCAGTACTTC.